Listed below are T cell receptor beta chains from one sample, sequenced in a study of T cell responses to AZD1222 COVID-19 vaccine. Measured with immunoSEQ multiplex PCR; TCRdb has only the in-frame clones, and not every one. The table records 90,000 to 150,000 clones, 85% to 90% of them present only once. Material: peripheral blood, obtained on day 0 of AZD1222 vaccination. These receptors came from an adult in good health. Both conserved end residues are part of each CDR3. The D gene is left open where the match is weak. Clone size is shown for a subset of rows, as once, few, many or a class of expanded clone.

clone_size	v_call	j_call	d_call	cdr3_aa	cdr3_nt
once	TRBV5-5	TRBJ2-2	NA	CASSLLGNTGELFF	TGTGCCAGCAGCTTGCTAGGGAACACCGGGGAGCTGTTTTTT
NA	TRBV2	TRBJ1-5	NA	CASRRGGVSQPQHF	TGTGCCAGCAGGAGAGGGGGGGTATCTCAGCCCCAGCATTTT
NA	TRBV4-1	TRBJ2-5	TRBD2	CASSLRLAGGQRDTETQYF	TGCGCCAGCAGCTTACGACTAGCGGGGGGGCAGAGGGACACGGAGACCCAGTACTTC
NA	TRBV19	TRBJ2-3	NA	CASRPETSTDTQYF	TGTGCCAGTAGGCCGGAAACTAGCACAGATACGCAGTATTTT
NA	TRBV5-1	TRBJ2-3	NA	CASSFGQTTDTQYF	TGCGCCAGCAGCTTCGGACAGACCACAGATACGCAGTATTTT
NA	TRBV6-5	TRBJ1-5	NA	CASRIREYSNQPQHF	TGTGCCAGCAGGATCAGAGAATATAGCAATCAGCCCCAGCATTTT
NA	TRBV7-9	TRBJ1-4	TRBD1	CASSPTGGNEKLFF	TGTGCCAGCAGCCCAACAGGGGGGAATGAAAAACTGTTTTTT
NA	TRBV19	TRBJ2-7	NA	CASRQDHGAASYEQYF	TGTGCCAGTAGGCAAGATCACGGGGCAGCCTCCTACGAGCAGTACTTC
NA	TRBV11-2	TRBJ1-3	TRBD1	CASSSTGGLGNTIYF	TGTGCCAGCAGCTCTACAGGGGGCTTAGGAAACACCATATATTTT
NA	TRBV6-5	TRBJ2-3	TRBD1	CASSYSDRGTDTQYF	TGTGCCAGCAGTTACTCGGACAGGGGCACAGATACGCAGTATTTT
NA	TRBV7-3	TRBJ1-6	NA	CASSDSYNSPLHF	TGTGCCAGCAGCGACTCCTATAATTCACCCCTCCACTTT
NA	TRBV4-3	TRBJ1-2	TRBD1	CASSQGWDRVVYGYTF	TGCGCCAGCAGCCAAGGGTGGGACAGGGTAGTCTATGGCTACACCTTC
NA	TRBV29-1	TRBJ1-1	NA	CSLEYMSNTEAFF	TGCAGTTTGGAATATATGTCGAACACTGAAGCTTTCTTT
NA	TRBV9	TRBJ2-5	NA	CASSVGGAFQETQYF	TGTGCCAGCAGCGTAGGAGGGGCTTTTCAAGAGACCCAGTACTTC
once	TRBV2	TRBJ1-5	NA	CASSRDGWNQPQHF	TGTGCCAGCAGCCGGGATGGGTGGAATCAGCCCCAGCATTTT
NA	TRBV19	TRBJ2-1	TRBD2	CASSIGGAGLAANNEQFF	TGTGCCAGTAGTATAGGGGGGGCGGGACTAGCGGCTAACAATGAGCAGTTCTTC
NA	TRBV6-2/TRBV6-3	TRBJ1-6	TRBD1	CASSENRGMGSPLHF	TGTGCCAGCAGTGAGAACAGGGGGATGGGATCACCCCTCCACTTT
NA	TRBV7-2	TRBJ2-3	NA	CASSLPGADTQYF	TGTGCCAGCAGCTTACCCGGGGCAGATACGCAGTATTTT
NA	TRBV9	TRBJ1-1	NA	CASSVHSRTYTEAFF	TGTGCCAGCAGCGTACATTCCCGGACCTACACTGAAGCTTTCTTT
NA	TRBV19	TRBJ2-5	NA	CASASWGTGLQETQYF	TGTGCCAGTGCCTCCTGGGGTACAGGGCTCCAAGAGACCCAGTACTTC
NA	TRBV9	TRBJ2-2	TRBD1	CASSVALLGQGARGELFF	TGTGCCAGCAGCGTGGCCCTCCTTGGACAGGGGGCGCGTGGGGAGCTGTTTTTT
NA	TRBV14	TRBJ1-2	NA	CASSQGRDYGYTF	TGTGCCAGCAGCCAAGGACGGGACTATGGCTACACCTTC
NA	TRBV7-2	TRBJ2-1	TRBD2	CASSFYVAGGQEQFF	TGTGCCAGCAGCTTTTATGTAGCGGGGGGGCAGGAGCAGTTCTTC
NA	TRBV18	TRBJ2-1	NA	CASSPTFSVGSSYNEQFF	TGTGCCAGCTCACCGACCTTTTCCGTCGGAAGCTCCTACAATGAGCAGTTCTTC
NA	TRBV10-2	TRBJ2-7	NA	CASSGGSLLRDNSYEQYF	TGCGCCAGCAGTGGGGGAAGTCTGTTGCGGGACAACTCCTACGAGCAGTACTTC
NA	TRBV18	TRBJ1-2	NA	CASSPPSGQNYGYTF	TGTGCCAGCTCACCACCGTCAGGTCAAAACTATGGCTACACCTTC
NA	TRBV7-9	TRBJ2-6	NA	CASSFLGQGANVLTF	TGTGCCAGCAGCTTTCTCGGACAGGGGGCCAACGTCCTGACTTTC
NA	TRBV7-2	TRBJ2-7	NA	CASSSRGGGQNYEQYF	TGTGCCAGCAGCTCCCGGGGCGGGGGCCAGAACTACGAGCAGTACTTC
NA	TRBV11-2	TRBJ2-1	NA	CASSLGLGAVNEQFF	TGTGCCAGCAGCTTAGGGCTCGGCGCTGTAAATGAGCAGTTCTTC
NA	TRBV3-1/TRBV3-2	TRBJ2-5	NA	CASSSIQETQYF	TGTGCCAGCAGTTCTATCCAAGAGACCCAGTACTTC
NA	TRBV7-9	TRBJ1-1	NA	CASSFRLNTEAFF	TGTGCCAGCAGCTTTCGACTGAACACTGAAGCTTTCTTT
few	TRBV6-6	TRBJ1-5	NA	CASREGNQPQHF	TGTGCCAGCCGAGAGGGTAATCAGCCCCAGCATTTT
NA	TRBV25-1	TRBJ2-1	TRBD2	CASSVAPRGGAYNEQFF	TGTGCCAGCAGTGTCGCGCCCCGGGGGGGCGCATACAATGAGCAGTTCTTC
NA	TRBV5-1	TRBJ2-3	TRBD2	CASSTTSGPDTQYF	TGCGCCAGCAGTACAACTAGCGGGCCAGATACGCAGTATTTT
NA	TRBV10-3	TRBJ1-6	NA	CAISEPDYNSPLHF	TGTGCCATCAGTGAGCCAGACTATAATTCACCCCTCCACTTT
NA	TRBV18	TRBJ2-5	NA	CASSTGPGDSQYF	TGTGCCAGCTCAACCGGGCCCGGCGATAGCCAGTACTTC
NA	TRBV5-1	TRBJ1-5	NA	CASSPRGGYQPQHF	TGCGCCAGCAGCCCGAGAGGGGGGTATCAGCCCCAGCATTTT
NA	TRBV5-1	TRBJ2-2	TRBD2	CASSLGTSGGFSNTGELFF	TGCGCCAGCAGCCTCGGGACTAGCGGGGGTTTCTCGAACACCGGGGAGCTGTTTTTT
NA	TRBV7-2	TRBJ1-3	TRBD1	CASSLQTGAGNTIYF	TGTGCCAGCAGCCTACAGACAGGGGCAGGAAACACCATATATTTT
NA	TRBV6-4	TRBJ1-1	NA	CASSDSKGPNRPAFF	TGTGCCAGCAGTGACTCGAAGGGCCCGAACCGCCCCGCTTTCTTT
NA	TRBV19	TRBJ1-4	NA	CASSIHTGTNEKLFF	TGTGCCAGTAGTATCCACACAGGGACTAATGAAAAACTGTTTTTT
NA	TRBV19	TRBJ2-5	TRBD1	CASRKGQGFQETQYF	TGTGCCAGTCGCAAGGGACAGGGGTTTCAAGAGACCCAGTACTTC
NA	TRBV5-1	TRBJ1-1	NA	CASSYDSDTEAFF	TGCGCCAGCAGCTATGACAGCGACACTGAAGCTTTCTTT
NA	TRBV9	TRBJ2-3	NA	CASSVGGGGTDTQYF	TGTGCCAGCAGCGTAGGAGGGGGTGGGACAGATACGCAGTATTTT
NA	TRBV12-3/TRBV12-4	TRBJ1-2	NA	CATRGGAHSTF	TGTGCCACACGTGGGGGGGCGCATAGCACCTTC
NA	TRBV6-6	TRBJ2-5	NA	CATQGGALETQYF	TGTGCCACCCAGGGTGGGGCCCTCGAGACCCAGTACTTC
NA	TRBV2	TRBJ1-1	NA	CASSGDGSVSFF	TGTGCCAGCAGTGGAGATGGATCAGTTTCTTTCTTT
NA	TRBV7-2	TRBJ2-1	TRBD2	CASSLDGRGGYNEQFF	TGTGCCAGCAGCTTAGATGGGCGGGGGGGATACAATGAGCAGTTCTTC
NA	TRBV7-8	TRBJ2-7	TRBD2	CASSLMLAGDRKQYF	TGTGCCAGCAGCTTAATGCTAGCGGGGGATCGGAAGCAGTACTTC
once	TRBV7-2	TRBJ1-1	NA	CASSLKYRDTEAFF	TGTGCCAGCAGCTTAAAGTACAGGGACACTGAAGCTTTCTTT
NA	TRBV7-7	TRBJ2-5	TRBD2	CASSILAGGLGETQYF	TGTGCTAGCAGCATACTAGCGGGGGGGCTCGGGGAGACCCAGTACTTC
NA	TRBV5-1	TRBJ2-2	NA	CASSYRRGGAAGTGELFF	TGCGCCAGCAGCTACCGGAGGGGGGGCGCGGCAGGGACCGGGGAGCTGTTTTTT
NA	TRBV3-1/TRBV3-2	TRBJ1-4	NA	CASSPRRGSNEKLFF	TGTGCCAGCAGCCCGCGGCGAGGTTCTAATGAAAAACTGTTTTTT
NA	TRBV9	TRBJ1-1	NA	CASSVAARGTEAFF	TGTGCCAGCAGCGTAGCTGCCCGGGGGACTGAAGCTTTCTTT
NA	TRBV5-1	TRBJ2-3	TRBD2	CASSLWTSGGLHTLPDTQYF	TGCGCCAGCAGCTTGTGGACTAGCGGGGGGCTTCACACCCTACCAGATACGCAGTATTTT
NA	TRBV18	TRBJ2-2	NA	CASSPLEHGELFF	TGTGCCAGCTCACCACTGGAACACGGGGAGCTGTTTTTT